This record looks at one T cell receptor (beta chain) sequence and its context. Its antigen is unidentified. A junction end diverges from the germline sequence, so it may reflect a read error. Authors' analysis steps: There were no quality scores in the junction-only immunoSEQ sequences, so filtering differed. Measured with immunoSEQ multiplex PCR; TCRdb has only the in-frame clones, and not every one. D and trimming come from the DNA, and the V and J calls and clone size come from that table. Altogether under 850,000 clones are present, 55% to 80% being singletons, with the ten largest covering less than 2%. This sample is drawn from a study of shared clonotypes between healthy human individuals. Study conclusions and caveats: Among non-shared clonotypes, generation probabilities were lower than among those shared by all four donors. Researchers sampled blood only, noting tissue repertoires likely differ.

Germline V lookup: CDR1 MNHEY, CDR2 SVGAGI. The CDR3 sequence is 11 residues long. CD4+ cells were split into CD45RA+ naive and CD45RA-negative memory subsets. The clonotype comes from a woman aged 25 to 45 in good health. Input material: memory CD4+ T cells sorted from blood. Subset: CD45RA-negative fraction. This chain links TRBV6-5 with TRBJ2-7, with D unclear. The CDR3 DNA reads TGTGCCAGCAGTGACTCTCCAGGCCAGTACTTC. Translated: CASSDSPGQYF.